A single sample is the source of the 9 T cell receptor beta chains below, sequenced in a study of blood T cell repertoires in COVID-19. Only in-frame clones appear in the TCRdb table, and some are missing; sequencing was by immunoSEQ multiplex PCR. The data contain hundreds of thousands of clones, more than 75% of them singletons. Sample: PBMCs or T cells enriched from blood (not recorded which). The receptors stem from a woman in her fifties or sixties who had recovered from COVID-19.

In DNA, the CDR3 is TGCAGCGCCAGGCTTGGGGAGACCCAGTACTTC. As protein: CSARLGETQYF. The chain couples TRBV29-1 to TRBJ2-5, with D uncertain. This CDR3 has 11 residues. Trimming removed 7 bases at V and 5 bases at J, with 11 bases between. Germline CDR1 SQVTM, CDR2 ANQGSEA.

The V and J genes are TRBV5-1 and TRBJ1-1, with D unresolved. Germline V gives CDR1 SGHRS, CDR2 YFSETQ. The germline V and J ends were trimmed by 1 base and 7 bases, with 20 bases remaining between them. The CDR3 is made up of 16 amino acids. This CDR3 is CASSLSPVEADLEAFF. Written as DNA, the CDR3 is TGCGCCAGCAGCTTGAGTCCTGTAGAGGCAGATCTTGAAGCTTTCTTT.

The chain joins TRBV20-1 to TRBJ2-4; D is undetermined. The germline CDR1 and CDR2 sequences are DFQATT and SNEGSKA (reference sequence). The CDR3 is made up of 10 amino acids. Trimming took 5 bases from V and 4 from J, leaving 3 bases between them. The DNA of the CDR3 is TGCAGTGCTCTAAAAAACATTCAGTACTTC. Translation gives CSALKNIQYF.

The rearrangement links TRBV18 to TRBJ1-4; TRBD1 matches 7 bases. V shed 3 bases and J 0 bases; nucleotides not matched to a gene: 16. The CDR3 runs 20 residues. Germline values: CDR1 KGHSH, CDR2 LQKENI. CDR3 region: CASSPLATGRKGATNEKLFF. CDR3 nucleotide sequence: TGTGCCAGCTCACCCCTGGCGACAGGGAGGAAGGGGGCAACTAATGAAAAACTGTTTTTT.

This chain joins TRBV6-5 and TRBJ1-2; D ambiguous. This CDR3 is built from 11 residues. Germline assignment: CDR1 MNHEY and CDR2 SVGAGI. The V and J ends lost 8 bases and 2 bases respectively, with 6 bases between them. The CDR3 is CASAENYGYTF. CDR3 nucleotide sequence: TGTGCCAGCGCAGAAAACTATGGCTACACCTTC.

The rearrangement joins TRBV3-1 (or the pseudogene TRBV3-2) to TRBJ2-7; 8 bases align to TRBD2. The germline gives CDR1 LGHDT, CDR2 YNNKEL (reference sequence). The CDR3 spans 15 residues. Trimming removed 3 bases from V and 7 bases from J; junction bases left unmatched: 11. The CDR3 loop reads CASSQQNSGVGEQYF. For the CDR3, the DNA is TGTGCCAGCAGCCAGCAAAATAGCGGGGTGGGGGAGCAGTACTTC.

The chain combines TRBV4-1 with TRBJ1-5; possible D gene TRBD1, 6 bases. Germline lookup yields CDR1 MGHRA and CDR2 YSYEKL. The germline V and J ends were trimmed by 5 bases and 3 bases, with 11 bases remaining between them. The length of the CDR3 is 14 residues. The CDR3 here is CASSTGQNNQPQHF. The CDR3 DNA reads as TGCGCCAGCAGCACCGGACAGAACAATCAGCCCCAGCATTTT.

V is TRBV7-2 and J is TRBJ1-1; 9 nucleotides align to TRBD1. CDR3 length: 16 residues. Unmatched junction bases numbered 5, after V lost 2 bases and J lost 1 base. In germline, CDR1 is SGHTA, CDR2 FQGNSA. DNA for the CDR3: TGTGCCAGCAGCTTAAGAGGACAGGGGACGAACACTGAAGCTTTCTTT. It translates to CASSLRGQGTNTEAFF.

The V gene is TRBV6-5, the J gene TRBJ2-6; D not resolved. Germline V gives CDR1 MNHEY, CDR2 SVGAGI. V shed 7 bases and J shed 0 bases, with 4 bases lying between them. The CDR3 loop spans 13 amino acids. The DNA of the CDR3 is TGTGCCAGCATGAGCTCTGGGGCCAACGTCCTGACTTTC. Translated, it gives CASMSSGANVLTF.